These 27 T cell receptor beta chains were all obtained from the same sample, sequenced in a study of OX40 agonist ivuxolimab in advanced cancers. The library came from the immunoSEQ multiplex PCR assay. TCRdb obtained this table from immuneACCESS and retained in-frame rearrangements with V and J assigned. These tables miss some clones; where compared with another copy, unresolved V genes account for less than half of the shortfall, and the remainder is unexplained. Here the sample has about 62,000 clones; approximately 81% occur a single time. Around 3.8% of the sample is held by the ten biggest clonotypes. The sequenced sample was CD4+ or CD8+ T cells sorted from blood, obtained in a trial of the OX40 agonist ivuxolimab. All receptors come from an adult with an advanced solid tumor such as melanoma, head and neck, liver or kidney cancer.

This clone has only one observation. The CDR3: CASSGGYRGLGINEQFF. Here the CDR3 DNA reads TGCGCCAGCAGTGGGGGATACAGGGGGCTCGGAATCAATGAGCAGTTCTTC. This sequence joins TRBV10-2 and TRBJ2-1, with 9 bases fitting TRBD1. Germline trimming cut 4 bases from V and 6 bases from J; bases unmatched to any gene: 13. The germline gives CDR1 WSHSY, CDR2 SAAADI. CDR3 length equals 17 residues.

The chain carries TRBV10-2 and TRBJ1-1; a possible D gene is TRBD1 (5 bases). Germline loops: CDR1 WSHSY, CDR2 SAAADI. There are 13 residues in the CDR3. Trimming left V 3 bases short and J 4 bases short, with 9 bases between. In nucleotides, the CDR3 is TGCGCCAGCAGTGATCAGGGTCGCACTGAAGCTTTCTTT. Translated: CASSDQGRTEAFF.

This clone was seen once. The V gene is TRBV12-5, the J gene TRBJ2-1; possible D gene TRBD1, 6 bases. This CDR3 has 14 residues. V lost 8 bases and J 8 bases, leaving 19 bases between the germline ends. The V gene's germline CDR1 is LGHNT and CDR2 FRNRAP. In DNA, the CDR3 is TGTGCTAGTACTCAGGGGTATCTCTTCGATGAGCAGTTCTTC. This gives the protein CASTQGYLFDEQFF.

DNA of the CDR3: TGTGCCAGCAGGAAACGACAGGGGGCGGTTTATCAGCCCCAGCATTTT. Its protein is CASRKRQGAVYQPQHF. The chain combines TRBV28 with TRBJ1-5; 10 bases map to TRBD1. The ends lost 6 bases at V and 5 bases at J; junction bases unmatched: 10. CDR1 MDHEN and CDR2 SYDVKM come from the germline V gene. CDR3 length: 16 residues.

Only one count was recorded for this clone. The rearrangement joins TRBV5-5 to TRBJ1-5; the D is unclear. The length of the CDR3 is 14 residues. The germline V gene has CDR1 SGHKS and CDR2 YYEKEE (reference sequence). Trimming pared 0 bases from V and 6 bases from J, leaving 10 bases between. The CDR3 DNA reads as TGTGCCAGCAGCTTGGATTCTTTTACTCAGCCCCAGCATTTT. This sequence encodes CASSLDSFTQPQHF.

The chain uses TRBV28 and TRBJ1-5, with 9 bases that match TRBD1. Germline CDR1 MDHEN, CDR2 SYDVKM. J gave up 6 bases and V 7 bases, and 13 bases lay outside the gene matches. CDR3 length: 16 residues. CDR3 nucleotides: TGTGCCAGCACCCCAAGTGGAACAGGGGGCTCTCAGCCCCAGCATTTT. This codes for CASTPSGTGGSQPQHF.

CDR3 bases: TGCAGCGCCCGCCGGTCCAACTACGAGCAGTACTTC. Amino acids: CSARRSNYEQYF. The V gene is TRBV29-1, the J gene TRBJ2-7; D uncertain. This CDR3 region has 12 residues. V lost 7 bases, J lost 3 bases, and 13 bases lay in between. CDR1 SQVTM and CDR2 ANQGSEA come from the germline V gene.

The chain joins TRBV6-5 to TRBJ2-6, with a weak D call TRBD1 (6 bases). The germline V and J ends were trimmed by 10 bases and 0 bases, with 10 bases remaining between them. The germline gives CDR1 MNHEY, CDR2 SVGAGI. The CDR3 extends over 14 amino acids. The CDR3 region has the DNA TGTGCCACAGAGGGGGTCTCTGGGGCCAACGTCCTGACTTTC. It yields the protein CATEGVSGANVLTF.

The rearrangement joins TRBV27 to TRBJ1-2; a possible D gene is TRBD1 (5 bases). Germline V gene sequence: CDR1 MNHEY, CDR2 SMNVEV (reference sequence). The CDR3 runs to 16 residues. Trimming cost V 0 bases and J 7 bases, with 18 bases left between them. CDR3 DNA: TGTGCCAGCAGTTTATCGCGGACACCGGATTTTGGTGGCTACACCTTC. This translates into CASSLSRTPDFGGYTF.

The J gene is TRBJ1-5, the V gene TRBV6-1; TRBD1 matches at 7 bases. Trimming at V came to 8 bases and at J to 6 bases, leaving 13 bases not matched to a gene. The V gene's germline CDR1 is MNHNS and CDR2 SASEGT. This CDR3 is built from 15 residues. As DNA, the CDR3 is TGTGCCAGCGACATGGACAGGTTAGGAGCTCAGCCCCAGCATTTT. As protein: CASDMDRLGAQPQHF.

The rearrangement links TRBV7-2 to TRBJ2-1; D is ambiguous. The CDR3 runs 12 residues. Germline-derived CDR1 and CDR2 are SGHTA and FQGNSA. Trimming left V 3 bases short and J 12 bases short, with 12 bases between. The CDR3 sequence is CASSFSTPRQFF. For the CDR3, the DNA is TGTGCCAGCAGCTTCTCGACCCCCCGGCAGTTCTTC.

V gene TRBV19 combines with J gene TRBJ1-3; the D is unclear. With 3 bases removed from V and 4 bases from J, the gap between germline ends came to 10 bases. In germline, CDR1 is LNHDA, CDR2 SQIVND (reference sequence). The CDR3 sequence is 14 residues long. The CDR3 sequence: CASSIAANGNTIYF. CDR3 sequence (DNA): TGTGCCAGTAGTATTGCGGCAAACGGAAACACCATATATTTT.

The rearrangement links TRBV9 to TRBJ1-4; 7 bases align to TRBD1. The trim removed 0 bases at V and 7 bases at J, leaving 3 bases unmatched. Looked up from germline, CDR1 is SGDLS and CDR2 is YYNGEE. This CDR3 is built from 14 residues. CDR3 loop: CASSVGQGGEKLFF. In nucleotides, the CDR3 is TGTGCCAGCAGCGTAGGACAGGGAGGTGAAAAACTGTTTTTT. The complete variable domain, with remaining parts taken from reference TRBV9 and TRBJ1-4, reads DSGVTQTPKHLITATGQRVTLRCSPRSGDLSVYWYQQSLDQGLQFLIQYYNGEERAKGNILERFSAQQFPDLHSELNLSSLELGDSALYFCASSVGQGGEKLFFGSGTQLSVL.

J is TRBJ2-2 and V is TRBV28, with 8 bases that match TRBD1. The trim removed 4 bases at V and 5 bases at J, leaving 18 bases unmatched. The germline V gene encodes CDR1 MDHEN and CDR2 SYDVKM. The CDR3 spans 19 residues. For the CDR3, the DNA is TGTGCCAGCAGTTCACCTAGGCCCACAGGGGGTGTATGGACCGGGGAGCTGTTTTTT. Translation: CASSSPRPTGGVWTGELFF.

The chain combines TRBV5-6 with TRBJ1-1; no firm D call. Germline V gives CDR1 SGHDT, CDR2 YYEEEE. The V end was cut by 2 bases, the J end by 2 bases, with 4 bases between. The CDR3 covers 12 residues. As DNA, the CDR3 is TGTGCCAGCAGCTTTTATAACACTGAAGCTTTCTTT. Translation: CASSFYNTEAFF. Using reference TRBV5-6 and TRBJ1-1 for the parts outside the CDR3, the full variable domain is DAGVTQSPTHLIKTRGQQVTLRCSPKSGHDTVSWYQQALGQGPQFIFQYYEEEERQRGNFPDRFSGHQFPNYSSELNVNALLLGDSALYLCASSFYNTEAFFGQGTRLTVV.

This clone turned up a few times. The gene calls are TRBV28 and TRBJ1-5; no firm D call. Trimming pared 6 bases from V and 5 bases from J, leaving 14 bases between. This CDR3 has 14 amino acids. The germline gives CDR1 MDHEN, CDR2 SYDVKM. As DNA, the CDR3 is TGTGCCAGCAGAGTGACTGGGGAGCATCAGCCCCAGCATTTT. This translates into CASRVTGEHQPQHF. Filled out from reference TRBV28 and TRBJ1-5, the complete variable domain reads DVKVTQSSRYLVKRTGEKVFLECVQDMDHENMFWYRQDPGLGLRLIYFSYDVKMKEKGDIPEGYSVSREKKERFSLILESASTNQTSMYLCASRVTGEHQPQHFGDGTRLSIL.

The rearrangement joins TRBV5-4 to TRBJ2-1, with D perhaps given as TRBD1 or TRBD2 (5 bases each). CDR3 length: 13 amino acids. Trimming left V 4 bases short and J 9 bases short, with 14 bases between. Per the germline V gene, CDR1 is SGHNT and CDR2 is YYREEE (reference sequence). CDR3 residues: CASSHPPGTEQFF. Here the CDR3 DNA reads TGTGCCAGCAGCCATCCACCCGGGACTGAGCAGTTCTTC.

The chain links TRBV30 to TRBJ2-5; the match to TRBD2 covers 7 bases. J lost 11 bases, V lost 5 bases, and 14 bases had no gene match. Germline assignment: CDR1 GTSNPN and CDR2 SVGIG (reference sequence). The CDR3 runs 13 residues. The DNA for the CDR3 is TGTGCCTGGGGGAAGCGGGGAACCAGCCCTCAGTACTTC. Encoded protein: CAWGKRGTSPQYF. Based on the CDR3 plus reference TRBV30 and TRBJ2-5, the full variable domain is SQTIHQWPATLVQPVGSPLSLECTVEGTSNPNLYWYRQAAGRGLQLLFYSVGIGQISSEVPQNLSASRPQDRQFILSSKKLLLSDSGFYLCAWGKRGTSPQYFGPGTRLLVL.

This chain links TRBV4-1 with TRBJ2-5, with D uncertain. The germline V gene has CDR1 MGHRA and CDR2 YSYEKL. V lost 1 base and J 5 bases, leaving 11 bases between the germline ends. The CDR3 totals 14 residues. CDR3 residues: CASSQGSRTETQYF. The DNA of the CDR3 is TGCGCCAGCAGCCAAGGGTCCAGGACGGAGACCCAGTACTTC.

This chain uses TRBV2 with TRBJ2-3, with 10 bases aligning to TRBD2. Germline CDR1 is SNHLY and CDR2 is FYNNEI. The V and J ends lost 6 bases and 6 bases, in that order; junction bases with no gene match: 6. The CDR3 is 14 amino acids. The CDR3 loop is CASSGLAVEDTQYF. CDR3 coding DNA: TGTGCCAGCAGCGGACTAGCGGTTGAGGATACGCAGTATTTT.

The chain links TRBV30 to TRBJ2-2, with unresolved D. Germline CDR1 GTSNPN, CDR2 SVGIG (reference sequence). Trimming took off 0 bases at V and 6 bases at J, with 11 bases between the two ends. CDR3 length: 14 residues. CDR3 protein: CAWSVAVGAGELFF. The CDR3 DNA reads TGTGCCTGGAGTGTCGCGGTTGGGGCCGGGGAGCTGTTTTTT.

The J gene is TRBJ1-1, the V gene TRBV25-1; the D is unclear. CDR3 length: 12 residues. Germline V gene data show CDR1 as MGHDK and CDR2 as SYGVNS. V gave up 5 bases and J gave up 0 bases, with 4 bases separating them. CDR3 nucleotide sequence: TGTGCCAGCAGTTGGTTGAACACTGAAGCTTTCTTT. Encoded protein: CASSWLNTEAFF.

The table lists this clone with a few counts. The chain combines TRBV7-3 with TRBJ2-1; D uncertain. The length of the CDR3 is 13 residues. Trimming cost V 6 bases and J 9 bases, with 15 bases left between them. Per germline, CDR1 SGHTA and CDR2 FQGTGA. CDR3 amino acids: CASSYYGSGEQFF. DNA for the CDR3: TGTGCCAGCAGTTATTATGGCTCGGGTGAGCAGTTCTTC.

V usage is TRBV6-6 and J usage is TRBJ2-1, with 11 bases aligning to TRBD2. CDR1 is MNHNY, CDR2 SVGAGI, per germline (reference sequence). The CDR3 is made up of 14 amino acids. J lost 6 bases, V lost 6 bases, and 4 bases had no gene match. CDR3 region: CASSLAGGFNEQFF. The CDR3 DNA reads as TGTGCCAGCAGCTTAGCGGGAGGGTTCAATGAGCAGTTCTTC.

This clone was seen a handful of times. The rearrangement uses TRBV4-1 and TRBJ1-5, with 7 bases lining up with TRBD1. The CDR3 length is 17 residues. Germline assignment: CDR1 MGHRA and CDR2 YSYEKL. V was clipped by 4 bases and J by 0 bases; unmatched bases: 9. In DNA form, the CDR3 reads TGCGCCAGCAGCCGACAGGGTAGCTGGGATAGCAATCAGCCCCAGCATTTT. Encoded protein: CASSRQGSWDSNQPQHF.

The V gene is TRBV28, the J gene TRBJ1-2, with 8 bases that match TRBD1. Germline V CDR1 and CDR2: MDHEN, SYDVKM. Losses at the gene ends were 3 bases for V and 5 bases for J; bases not matched to a gene: 5. There are 14 residues in the CDR3. CDR3 region: CASSLVTGEYGYTF. The CDR3 coding sequence is TGTGCCAGCAGTTTGGTGACAGGGGAATATGGCTACACCTTC.

The chain employs TRBV6-5 and TRBJ2-5; D might be TRBD1 (5 bases). Germline loops: CDR1 MNHEY, CDR2 SVGAGI. Trimming shortened V by 8 bases and J by 4 bases, and 17 bases separated the two germline ends. The length of the CDR3 is 14 residues. The CDR3 coding sequence is TGTGCCAGCTTAAATAGGGGCAGGTCAGAGACCCAGTACTTC. Amino acids: CASLNRGRSETQYF.